These 31 T cell receptor beta chains were all obtained from the same sample, sequenced in a study of blood T cell repertoires in COVID-19. The assay was immunoSEQ multiplex PCR, and TCRdb's table has in-frame clones only and misses some. Among 130,000 to 150,000 clones, approximately 90% were seen once, and the ten largest hold 8.5% to 9.5%. The sequenced sample consisted of peripheral blood. The source of these receptors is a woman between 50 and 59 years old with active or convalescent COVID-19.

J is TRBJ1-1 and V is TRBV30; D remains ambiguous. The CDR3 totals 11 residues. Germline-derived CDR1 and CDR2 are GTSNPN and SVGIG (reference sequence). V lost 4 bases, J lost 1 base, and 4 bases lay in between. The CDR3 coding sequence is TGTGCCTGGATAGAGAACACTGAAGCTTTCTTT. Its protein is CAWIENTEAFF.

The chain joins TRBV13 to TRBJ1-1; D is perhaps TRBD1 (5 bases). V was shortened by 2 bases and J by 8 bases, with 12 bases between the two germline ends. This CDR3 spans 13 amino acids. Germline V gene data show CDR1 as PRHDT and CDR2 as FYEKMQ (reference sequence). CDR3 sequence: CASSLQWRGEAFF. CDR3 nucleotides: TGTGCCAGCAGCTTACAATGGCGGGGCGAAGCTTTCTTT.

The chain combines TRBV18 with TRBJ1-1, with D maybe TRBD1 (6 bases). Germline V gene lookup returns CDR1 KGHSH and CDR2 LQKENI. Deletions cut 4 bases from V and 8 bases from J, with 20 bases between. The CDR3 runs to 15 residues. This CDR3 is CASSQLIPGGAEAFF. In DNA, the CDR3 is TGTGCCAGCTCACAGTTAATCCCCGGGGGGGCGGAAGCTTTCTTT.

This rearrangement joins TRBV27 to TRBJ1-1; no firm D call. Trimming took 8 bases from V and 3 from J, leaving 19 bases between them. This CDR3 has 15 residues. Germline V lookup: CDR1 MNHEY, CDR2 SMNVEV (reference sequence). This CDR3 reads CASGQGWGGYTEAFF. CDR3 coding DNA: TGTGCCAGCGGGCAAGGGTGGGGAGGGTACACTGAAGCTTTCTTT.

In nucleotides, the CDR3 is TGCAGCGTTGAACTCAGGGGCGAGCAGTACTTC. Protein product: CSVELRGEQYF. The V and J genes are TRBV29-1 and TRBJ2-7; D is perhaps TRBD1 (6 bases). The CDR3 covers 11 residues. V lost 2 bases and J 6 bases, leaving 8 bases between the germline ends. Germline values: CDR1 SQVTM, CDR2 ANQGSEA.

The chain joins TRBV5-4 to TRBJ2-7; perhaps TRBD2 as D (6 bases). Germline V gene data show CDR1 as SGHNT and CDR2 as YYREEE (reference sequence). This CDR3 contains 16 residues. Trimming pared 0 bases from V and 0 bases from J, leaving 13 bases between. The CDR3 sequence: CASSLGGSGSSYEQYF. As DNA, the CDR3 is TGTGCCAGCAGCTTGGGAGGGTCCGGGAGCTCCTACGAGCAGTACTTC.

The chain recombines TRBV10-3 with TRBJ2-1, with 10 bases fitting TRBD1. Per the germline V gene, CDR1 is ENHRY and CDR2 is SYGVKD. Trimming took 0 bases from V and 7 from J; bases not matched to a gene: 6. CDR3 length equals 16 residues. This chain's CDR3 is CAISESTGGTGNEQFF. In nucleotides, the CDR3 is TGTGCCATCAGTGAGTCGACAGGGGGCACGGGGAATGAGCAGTTCTTC.

This chain links TRBV21-1 with TRBJ2-7; the table gives TRBD1 as D, unverified against the DNA. TRBV21-1 is flagged as a pseudogene. The CDR3 is 14 amino acids. In DNA, the CDR3 is TGTGCCAGCAGCTCCCGGGACAGTGTCTACGAGCAGTACTTC. Its protein product is CASSSRDSVYEQYF.

V and J are TRBV3-1 (or the pseudogene TRBV3-2) and TRBJ1-1, with D perhaps matching TRBD1 (5 bases). Germline V gene data show CDR1 as LGHDT and CDR2 as YNNKEL (reference sequence). This CDR3 has 13 amino acids. V lost 6 bases, J lost 12 bases, and 20 bases lay in between. CDR3 DNA: TGTGCCAGCAGTATCACAGGTTTGGGGTTGACTTTCTTT. This encodes CASSITGLGLTFF.

The J gene is TRBJ2-5, the V gene TRBV5-5, with TRBD1 matching over 12 bases. This CDR3 is built from 16 residues. Unmatched junction bases numbered 8, after V lost 3 bases and J lost 5 bases. Germline V gene lookup returns CDR1 SGHKS and CDR2 YYEKEE (reference sequence). CDR3 sequence reads: CASSYTRDRGPETQYF. The CDR3 DNA follows: TGTGCCAGCAGCTACACCCGGGACAGGGGGCCGGAGACCCAGTACTTC.

The chain has TRBV7-6 and TRBJ2-5; TRBD2 agrees at 7 bases. Per the germline V gene, CDR1 is SGHVS and CDR2 is FNYEAQ. This CDR3 comprises 14 residues. J gave up 2 bases and V 5 bases, and 5 bases lay outside the gene matches. CDR3 nucleotide sequence: TGTGCCAGCAGCCTTAGCGGGCTTCAAGAGACCCAGTACTTC. Translation: CASSLSGLQETQYF.

The gene calls are TRBV15 and TRBJ1-2; 9 bases line up with TRBD1. Germline V gene sequence: CDR1 LNHNV, CDR2 YYDKDF (reference sequence). This CDR3 has 14 residues. The trim removed 0 bases at V and 8 bases at J, leaving 4 bases unmatched. For the CDR3, the DNA is TGTGCCACCAGCAGAGAGGGGACAGGGCAGGGCTACACCTTC. Its translation: CATSREGTGQGYTF.

This chain joins TRBV6-1 and TRBJ2-7; D uncertain. Trimming removed 2 bases at V and 0 bases at J, with 8 bases between. CDR1 is MNHNS and CDR2 is SASEGT in the germline V gene. CDR3 length equals 14 residues. This CDR3 reads CASSELGPSYEQYF. The CDR3 DNA sequence: TGTGCCAGCAGTGAACTCGGTCCCTCCTACGAGCAGTACTTC.

The chain has TRBV10-3 and TRBJ2-2; TRBD1 agrees at 9 bases. CDR3 size: 16 residues. Per germline, CDR1 ENHRY and CDR2 SYGVKD. V gave up 6 bases and J gave up 4 bases; unmatched junction bases: 9. Here the CDR3 reads CAIRGQGFIGTGELFF. CDR3 DNA: TGTGCCATCAGGGGACAGGGATTTATAGGCACCGGGGAGCTGTTTTTT.

The rearrangement links TRBV27 to TRBJ2-1, with 8 bases fitting TRBD2. The CDR3 spans 19 residues. From germline, CDR1 is MNHEY and CDR2 SMNVEV (reference sequence). V trimming: 0 bases; J trimming: 7 bases; junction bases outside the gene matches: 17. Here the CDR3 DNA reads TGTGCCAGCAGTTTATCGCTGAGACTAGCGTCTGAAACGCGTAATGAGCAGTTCTTC. It specifies CASSLSLRLASETRNEQFF.

The chain combines TRBV4-1 with TRBJ2-7, with D perhaps matching TRBD1 (7 bases). Germline CDR1 and CDR2: MGHRA and YSYEKL. V lost 0 bases, J lost 3 bases, and 15 bases lay in between. This CDR3 is 16 amino acids long. CDR3 loop: CASSQDLGQGGYEQYF. The CDR3 DNA reads as TGCGCCAGCAGCCAAGATCTTGGGCAGGGGGGCTACGAGCAGTACTTC.

The chain's CDR3 is CASSPTGGALYEQYF. In DNA form, the CDR3 reads TGTGCCAGCAGCCCTACAGGGGGCGCATTATACGAGCAGTACTTC. V usage is TRBV28 and J usage is TRBJ2-7; 9 nucleotides match TRBD1. The CDR3 has 15 residues. J gave up 4 bases and V 6 bases, and 10 bases lay outside the gene matches. Germline V gene sequence: CDR1 MDHEN, CDR2 SYDVKM.

The chain recombines TRBV4-1 with TRBJ2-3; TRBD2 matches at 16 bases. V lost 4 bases to trimming and J lost 3 bases; unmatched junction nucleotides: 16. Germline lookup yields CDR1 MGHRA and CDR2 YSYEKL. The CDR3 totals 21 residues. Written as DNA, the CDR3 is TGCGCCAGCAGCCCGAGAACGGGTCGGGGACTAGCGGGGGGGCTAACAGATACGCAGTATTTT. As protein: CASSPRTGRGLAGGLTDTQYF.

The chain combines TRBV28 with TRBJ2-1; 8 nucleotides line up with TRBD1. The length of the CDR3 is 16 residues. J was trimmed by 7 bases and V by 5 bases; bases with no gene match: 13. Germline V lookup: CDR1 MDHEN, CDR2 SYDVKM. CDR3: CASSEYQGAPKNEQFF. DNA of the CDR3: TGTGCCAGCAGTGAATATCAGGGGGCGCCGAAGAATGAGCAGTTCTTC.

The genes are TRBV9 and TRBJ1-1, with D maybe TRBD1 (5 bases). This CDR3 region has 15 residues. V was trimmed by 0 bases and J by 1 base, leaving 10 bases between them. The V gene's germline CDR1 is SGDLS and CDR2 YYNGEE. CDR3 residues: CASSVGDRWNTEAFF. DNA for the CDR3: TGTGCCAGCAGCGTAGGCGACAGATGGAACACTGAAGCTTTCTTT.

The genes are TRBV5-6 and TRBJ2-1; D is perhaps TRBD2 (6 bases). V dropped 4 bases and J dropped 0 bases, with 11 bases sitting between them. Germline V CDR1 and CDR2: SGHDT, YYEEEE. The CDR3 totals 15 residues. CDR3: CASSTLGSSYNEQFF. CDR3 bases: TGTGCCAGCAGCACCCTCGGGAGCTCCTACAATGAGCAGTTCTTC.

A single count supports this clone. V gene TRBV28 combines with J gene TRBJ1-1; 7 nucleotides match TRBD1. CDR1 and CDR2 from the germline V gene are MDHEN and SYDVKM. The V gene end was trimmed by 5 bases and the J gene end by 11 bases; junction bases not matched to a gene: 11. This CDR3 comprises 13 residues. The CDR3 reads CASSATTGNAAFF. CDR3 nucleotides: TGTGCCAGCAGTGCGACGACAGGGAACGCGGCTTTCTTT.

This sequence joins TRBV10-1 and TRBJ1-1; tentative D call: TRBD1 (6 bases). Trimming took 4 bases from V and 2 from J, leaving 8 bases between them. Germline CDR1 WNHNN, CDR2 SYGVQD (reference sequence). The CDR3 contains 13 residues. The CDR3 DNA sequence: TGCGCCAGCAGTGGACAGGTCAACACTGAAGCTTTCTTT. It codes for CASSGQVNTEAFF.

The chain joins TRBV7-9 to TRBJ2-7; TRBD1 matches 7 bases. Germline values: CDR1 SEHNR, CDR2 FQNEAQ (reference sequence). J gave up 2 bases and V 5 bases, and 6 bases lay outside the gene matches. The CDR3 covers 14 residues. CDR3 in DNA: TGTGCCAGCAGCGCCCGAGACAGGGCCTACGAGCAGTACTTC. Residues: CASSARDRAYEQYF. The complete variable domain, with remaining parts taken from reference TRBV7-9 and TRBJ2-7, reads DTGVSQNPRHKITKRGQNVTFRCDPISEHNRLYWYRQTLGQGPEFLTYFQNEAQLEKSRLLSDRFSAERPKGSFSTLEIQRTEQGDSAMYLCASSARDRAYEQYFGPGTRLTVT.

This chain joins TRBV3-1 (or the pseudogene TRBV3-2) and TRBJ1-1; D is perhaps TRBD1 (6 bases). The CDR3 has 14 residues. Trimming cost V 2 bases and J 1 base, with 8 bases left between them. Germline V gives CDR1 LGHDT, CDR2 YNNKEL (reference sequence). CDR3 in DNA: TGTGCCAGCAGCCAATCGGACAGGAACACTGAAGCTTTCTTT. It yields the protein CASSQSDRNTEAFF.

The chain combines TRBV30 with TRBJ1-1, with D possibly matching TRBD1 (6 bases). Germline V gene sequence: CDR1 GTSNPN, CDR2 SVGIG (reference sequence). The CDR3 contains 14 residues. V lost 4 bases and J 3 bases, leaving 15 bases between the germline ends. The CDR3 region is CAWNSGVMDTEAFF. CDR3 in DNA: TGTGCCTGGAACTCAGGGGTTATGGACACTGAAGCTTTCTTT.

V is TRBV30 and J is TRBJ2-5, with TRBD2 as a possible D gene (7 bases). V was cut by 0 bases and J by 4 bases, with 12 bases left in between. In germline, CDR1 is GTSNPN, CDR2 SVGIG (reference sequence). CDR3 size: 14 residues. CDR3 residues: CAWSVSGGPETQYF. The CDR3 DNA reads TGTGCCTGGAGTGTATCGGGGGGCCCAGAGACCCAGTACTTC.

CDR3 loop: CASSLDRQALSTIYF. The CDR3 region has the DNA TGTGCCAGCAGCCTCGACCGACAGGCCCTATCCACCATATATTTT. The chain employs TRBV3-1 (or the pseudogene TRBV3-2) and TRBJ1-3; tentative D call: TRBD1 (6 bases). Germline V gene lookup returns CDR1 LGHDT and CDR2 YNNKEL (reference sequence). CDR3 size: 15 residues. V dropped 4 bases and J dropped 9 bases, with 19 bases sitting between them.

The genes are TRBV5-4 and TRBJ2-3, with 11 positions matching TRBD2. The CDR3 runs 17 residues. In germline, CDR1 is SGHNT, CDR2 YYREEE (reference sequence). The V and J ends lost 4 bases and 4 bases, in that order; junction bases with no gene match: 11. The CDR3 DNA reads as TGTGCCAGCAGCACGGACCCTAGCGGGAGGATGGCAGATACGCAGTATTTT. Its translation: CASSTDPSGRMADTQYF.

The chain employs TRBV5-1 and TRBJ2-1; D is unresolved. Germline V gene data show CDR1 as SGHRS and CDR2 as YFSETQ. CDR3 length: 16 residues. The V and J ends lost 0 bases and 6 bases respectively, with 16 bases between them. CDR3 coding DNA: TGCGCCAGCAGCTTGGCACAGAGCCCTTCAGGCAATGAGCAGTTCTTC. Amino acids: CASSLAQSPSGNEQFF.

This clone was observed a handful of times. The rearrangement links TRBV18 to TRBJ2-1, with D perhaps TRBD1 (6 bases). The CDR3 runs to 14 residues. Germline V gives CDR1 KGHSH, CDR2 LQKENI. The ends were cut back, 11 bases at V and 0 bases at J, with 14 bases in the middle. DNA for the CDR3: TGTGCCGCGATGGGGGCTCACTCCTACAATGAGCAGTTCTTC. This sequence encodes CAAMGAHSYNEQFF.